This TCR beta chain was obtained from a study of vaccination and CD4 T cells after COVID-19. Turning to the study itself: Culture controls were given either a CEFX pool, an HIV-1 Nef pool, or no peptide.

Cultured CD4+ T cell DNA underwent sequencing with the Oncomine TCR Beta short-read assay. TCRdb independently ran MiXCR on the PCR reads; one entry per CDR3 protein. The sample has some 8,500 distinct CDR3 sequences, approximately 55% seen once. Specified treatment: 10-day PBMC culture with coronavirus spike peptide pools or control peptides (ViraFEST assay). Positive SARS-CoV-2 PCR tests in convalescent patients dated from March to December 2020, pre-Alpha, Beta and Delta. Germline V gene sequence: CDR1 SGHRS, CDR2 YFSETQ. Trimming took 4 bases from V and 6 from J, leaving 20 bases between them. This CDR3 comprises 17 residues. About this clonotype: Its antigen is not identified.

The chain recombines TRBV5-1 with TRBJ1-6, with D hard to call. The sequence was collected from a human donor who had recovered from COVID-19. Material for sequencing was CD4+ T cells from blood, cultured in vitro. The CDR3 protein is CASSPGGQGRVNSPLHF. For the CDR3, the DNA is TGCGCCAGCAGCCCCGGAGGGCAAGGGAGAGTTAATTCACCCCTCCACTTT.